The sequence of this T cell receptor (beta chain) was determined in a study of T cell responses to AZD1222 COVID-19 vaccine. Profiling relied on immunoSEQ multiplex PCR, and the TCRdb table lists in-frame clones only, not all of them. The table lists tens of thousands of clones, around 88% of them singletons, with 8% to 10% in the top ten. The CDR3 consists of 16 residues. Trimming removed 4 bases from V and 5 bases from J; junction bases left unmatched: 13. Germline loops: CDR1 SGHNT, CDR2 YYREEE (reference sequence). Source: peripheral blood, taken 28 days after the second dose of the MenACWY control vaccine. This receptor was obtained from an adult who received the MenACWY meningococcal vaccine as a control. The chain couples TRBV5-4 to TRBJ2-5; 8 bases align to TRBD2. The CDR3 DNA reads as TGTGCCAGCAGCCCTAGGACTAGCAGACAAGGGGAGACCCAGTACTTC. This encodes CASSPRTSRQGETQYF. The variable domain in full, with the rest retrieved from reference TRBV5-4 and TRBJ2-5, is ETGVTQSPTHLIKTRGQQVTLRCSSQSGHNTVSWYQQALGQGPQFIFQYYREEENGRGNFPPRFSGLQFPNYSSELNVNALELDDSALYLCASSPRTSRQGETQYFGPGTRLLVL.